This T cell receptor (beta chain) was obtained from a study of cytotoxic CD8 clonotypes in ibrutinib-treated CLL. For the study at large: Response sampling occurred after a median roughly twelve months of treatment (range 6 to 36).

V was pared by 1 base and J by 7 bases, with 8 bases of the junction left unmatched. Germline CDR1 is SGHNT and CDR2 is YENEEA. The CDR3 totals 18 residues. Clones were sequenced by immunoSEQ multiplex PCR, and TCRdb holds only the in-frame ones, with some missing. Seen here are about 85,000 clones, around 79% observed once, and the top ten hold more than 4.5%. Here the sequenced sample was PBMCs, taken after 12 months of ibrutinib treatment. This chain connects TRBV11-3 to TRBJ2-1; TRBD2 aligns across 15 bases. The source of this sequence is a human donor with chronic lymphocytic leukemia. This CDR3 reads CASSLAGTSGGPMNEQFF. CDR3 sequence (DNA): TGTGCCAGCAGCTTAGCCGGGACTAGCGGGGGGCCTATGAATGAGCAGTTCTTC.